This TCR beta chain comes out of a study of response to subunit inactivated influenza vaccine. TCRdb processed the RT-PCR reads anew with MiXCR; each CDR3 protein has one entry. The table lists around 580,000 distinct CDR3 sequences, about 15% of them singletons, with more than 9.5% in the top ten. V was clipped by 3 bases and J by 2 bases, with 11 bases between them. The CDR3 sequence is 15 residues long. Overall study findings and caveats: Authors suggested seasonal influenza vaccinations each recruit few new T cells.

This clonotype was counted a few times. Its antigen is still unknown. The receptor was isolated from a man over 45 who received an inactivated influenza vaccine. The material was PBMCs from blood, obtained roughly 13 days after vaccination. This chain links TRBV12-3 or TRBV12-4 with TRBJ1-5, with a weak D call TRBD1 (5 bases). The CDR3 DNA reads TGTGCCAGCAGTTTTGGGGGTAAGGGCAATCAGCCCCAGCATTTT. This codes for CASSFGGKGNQPQHF.